Shown below are 23 T cell receptor beta chains from a single sample sequenced in a study of shared clonotypes between healthy human individuals. Assay used: immunoSEQ multiplex PCR; TCRdb lists only in-frame clones, some missing. The sample shows some 480,000 clones, 79% of them seen only once. Sample: PBMCs. These receptors were collected from a middle-aged woman in good health. Some clones in this sample may be carry-over from other donors' samples.

The V and J genes are TRBV5-4 and TRBJ2-1; the D gene is possibly TRBD2 (7 bases). With 4 bases removed from V and 7 bases from J, the gap between germline ends came to 18 bases. Germline CDR1 and CDR2: SGHNT and YYREEE (reference sequence). CDR3 length: 15 residues. CDR3 region: CASSLEGGARNEQFF. Written as DNA, the CDR3 is TGTGCCAGCAGCCTCGAGGGGGGGGCGAGGAATGAGCAGTTCTTC.

This clone was observed a few times. This sequence joins TRBV10-3 and TRBJ1-5; D is undetermined. Deletions cut 4 bases from V and 5 bases from J, with 9 bases between. The germline V gene encodes CDR1 ENHRY and CDR2 SYGVKD. The CDR3 covers 13 residues. The CDR3, as DNA: TGTGCCATCAGTGTTCGCAGTGATCAGCCCCAGCATTTT. This sequence encodes CAISVRSDQPQHF.

The chain uses TRBV5-1 and TRBJ2-7, with D perhaps assigned TRBD1 or TRBD2 (6 bases each). The CDR3 sequence is 16 residues long. Germline CDR1 SGHRS, CDR2 YFSETQ. V dropped 0 bases and J dropped 4 bases, with 17 bases sitting between them. The DNA for the CDR3 is TGCGCCAGCAGCTTGGGAGTAGGGGGGAGTGGGTACGAGCAGTACTTC. Translation gives CASSLGVGGSGYEQYF. The entire variable domain, with the rest obtained from reference TRBV5-1 and TRBJ2-7, is as follows: KAGVTQTPRYLIKTRGQQVTLSCSPISGHRSVSWYQQTPGQGLQFLFEYFSETQRNKGNFPGRFSGRQFSNSRSEMNVSTLELGDSALYLCASSLGVGGSGYEQYFGPGTRLTVT.

V usage is TRBV2 and J usage is TRBJ2-7; 7 bases are shared with TRBD2. Trimming at V came to 6 bases and at J to 2 bases, leaving 7 bases not matched to a gene. CDR3 length: 14 residues. Germline V gives CDR1 SNHLY, CDR2 FYNNEI. In DNA, the CDR3 is TGTGCCAGCAGAGCGGGACGGGCAACCTACGAGCAGTACTTC. Residues: CASRAGRATYEQYF.

This chain uses TRBV11-2 with TRBJ2-7; TRBD2 might be the D (6 bases). Trimming took off 1 base at V and 3 bases at J, with 16 bases between the two ends. Germline CDR1 and CDR2: SGHAT and FQNNGV. The CDR3 extends over 16 amino acids. The CDR3 region has the DNA TGTGCCAGCAGCTTAGGGCTAGCGCAGTATGGCTACGAGCAGTACTTC. Its protein product is CASSLGLAQYGYEQYF. Full variable domain (remainder filled in from reference TRBV11-2 and TRBJ2-7): EAGVAQSPRYKIIEKRQSVAFWCNPISGHATLYWYQQILGQGPKLLIQFQNNGVVDDSQLPKDRFSAERLKGVDSTLKIQPAKLEDSAVYLCASSLGLAQYGYEQYFGPGTRLTVT.

V is TRBV28 and J is TRBJ2-7; D unresolved. V gave up 2 bases and J gave up 3 bases, with 5 bases separating them. In germline, CDR1 is MDHEN, CDR2 SYDVKM. CDR3 length: 12 residues. The CDR3 region is CASSLAVYEQYF. CDR3 in DNA: TGTGCCAGCAGTTTAGCGGTCTACGAGCAGTACTTC.

This clone appeared once. The chain carries TRBV6-1 and TRBJ2-1; D call uncertain. V lost 6 bases and J lost 5, with 11 bases in between. Looked up from germline, CDR1 is MNHNS and CDR2 is SASEGT. This CDR3 comprises 13 residues. CDR3 protein: CASSLHTDNEQFF. Here the CDR3 DNA reads TGTGCCAGCAGCCTTCATACAGACAATGAGCAGTTCTTC.

The chain employs TRBV18 and TRBJ2-4; no clear D gene. V was cut by 0 bases and J by 0 bases, with 9 bases left in between. This CDR3 comprises 16 residues. CDR1 KGHSH and CDR2 LQKENI come from the germline V gene. CDR3 amino acids: CASSPPEGLAKNIQYF. The CDR3 region has the DNA TGTGCCAGCTCACCACCCGAAGGCCTAGCCAAAAACATTCAGTACTTC.

The rearrangement links TRBV6-1 to TRBJ2-7; D gene unclear. The germline CDR1 and CDR2 sequences are MNHNS and SASEGT. V shed 3 bases and J shed 0 bases, with 9 bases lying between them. The CDR3 has 14 residues. CDR3 in amino acids: CASSESFSSYEQYF. In DNA form, the CDR3 reads TGTGCCAGCAGTGAGAGTTTTAGCTCCTACGAGCAGTACTTC.

The chain links TRBV19 to TRBJ2-1; TRBD1 aligns across 11 bases. CDR3 size: 16 residues. CDR1 LNHDA and CDR2 SQIVND come from the germline V gene (reference sequence). V shed 3 bases, J shed 8 bases, and the junction held 9 bases outside the gene matches. This CDR3 is CASSMEGTGGVDEQFF. In DNA form, the CDR3 reads TGTGCCAGTAGTATGGAGGGGACAGGGGGGGTCGATGAGCAGTTCTTC.

The V and J genes are TRBV7-3 and TRBJ2-3; 7 bases align to TRBD2. Losses at the gene ends were 7 bases for V and 2 bases for J; bases not matched to a gene: 18. Germline loops: CDR1 SGHTA, CDR2 FQGTGA. The CDR3 is 18 residues long. The CDR3 DNA reads TGTGCCAGCACCCGAACCGATAGTTTAGCGGGCCTCACAGATACGCAGTATTTT. It translates to CASTRTDSLAGLTDTQYF.

For this clone: A much larger clone differs by one base, so this may be a read error. Different DNA sequences within this sample yield the same CDR3. The CDR3 DNA sequence: TGTGCCAGCAGTTTGCAGGGTGGCTATGGCTACACCTTC. It is translated as CASSLQGGYGYTF. V is TRBV28 and J is TRBJ1-2; D might be TRBD1 (5 bases). The CDR3 is 13 residues long. Germline V gene lookup returns CDR1 MDHEN and CDR2 SYDVKM. The V and J ends lost 3 bases and 4 bases respectively, with 9 bases between them.

To note about this clone: Different DNA sequences within this sample yield the same CDR3. The chain has TRBV28 and TRBJ1-2; unclear D gene. The CDR3 spans 11 residues. The V gene's germline CDR1 is MDHEN and CDR2 SYDVKM. The V end was cut by 4 bases, the J end by 3 bases, with 3 bases between. In nucleotides, the CDR3 is TGTGCCAGCAGTTCTTACTATGGCTACACCTTC. It is translated as CASSSYYGYTF.

The V gene is TRBV19, the J gene TRBJ2-1; a possible D gene is TRBD2 (5 bases). The CDR3 extends over 14 amino acids. Germline assignment: CDR1 LNHDA and CDR2 SQIVND (reference sequence). The V end lost 4 bases, the J end lost 4 bases, and 11 bases lay between the germline ends. DNA of the CDR3: TGTGCCAGTAGTACCCACCAGCGGTACAATGAGCAGTTCTTC. It is translated as CASSTHQRYNEQFF.

This chain links TRBV27 with TRBJ1-1; 8 bases are shared with TRBD1. Looked up from germline, CDR1 is MNHEY and CDR2 is SMNVEV (reference sequence). The CDR3 sequence is 15 residues long. With 2 bases clipped from V and 3 bases from J, the junction kept 5 bases outside the gene matches. For the CDR3, the DNA is TGTGCCAGCAGTTTACAGGGGGCGCTCGACACTGAAGCTTTCTTT. Its translation is CASSLQGALDTEAFF.

Notes on this clone: At one boundary the junction diverges from the germline segment, which might be a read error. The rearrangement links TRBV7-7 to TRBJ1-1; D is unclear. This CDR3 contains 13 residues. Germline assignment: CDR1 SSHAT and CDR2 FNYEAQ (reference sequence). In DNA form, the CDR3 reads TGTGCTAGCAGCCAAAGCTTGAACACTGAAGCTTTCTTT. It yields the protein CASSQSLNTEAFF. Based on the CDR3 plus reference TRBV7-7 and TRBJ1-1, the full variable domain is GAGVSQSPRYKVTKRGQDVTLRCDPISSHATLYWYQQALGQGPEFLTYFNYEAQPDKSGLPSDRFSAERPEGSISTLTIQRTEQRDSAMYRCASSQSLNTEAFFGQGTRLTVV.

This chain uses TRBV10-2 with TRBJ2-2; D is unresolved. The V end lost 6 bases, the J end lost 4 bases, and 6 bases lay between the germline ends. The germline V gene has CDR1 WSHSY and CDR2 SAAADI. The CDR3 totals 12 residues. The chain's CDR3 is CASRGSTGELFF. CDR3 coding DNA: TGCGCCAGCAGGGGGTCCACCGGGGAGCTGTTTTTT.

This clone has a handful of counts. V usage is TRBV5-1 and J usage is TRBJ1-1, with TRBD1 matching 10 bases. This CDR3 has 17 amino acids. Trimming cost V 1 base and J 5 bases; bases outside gene matches: 11. Germline V gene lookup returns CDR1 SGHRS and CDR2 YFSETQ. The CDR3 is CASSLSGTGEVGTEAFF. In nucleotides, the CDR3 is TGCGCCAGCAGCTTGTCGGGGACAGGGGAGGTTGGGACTGAAGCTTTCTTT.

The chain is built from TRBV29-1 and TRBJ2-5; 7 nucleotides agree with TRBD1. The J call may be in error: the DNA end matches TRBJ2-7 better. Per germline, CDR1 SQVTM and CDR2 ANQGSEA. The CDR3 extends over 14 amino acids. The CDR3 sequence is CSALRGTALDEQYF. The DNA for the CDR3 is TGCAGCGCCCTGAGGGGGACAGCCTTGGACGAGCAGTACTTC.

About this clone: At one of its ends the junction is not consistent with the germline gene, which may arise from a read error. Other DNA sequences in the same sample also yield this CDR3. Here the CDR3 DNA reads TGTGCCTGGAGTGTAAGGAGGGGCGCTGGGAACACCATATATTTT. It encodes CAWSVRRGAGNTIYF. V is TRBV30 and J is TRBJ1-3, with TRBD1 as a possible D gene (5 bases). Germline V CDR1 and CDR2: GTSNPN, SVGIG (reference sequence). The CDR3 is made up of 15 amino acids. Full variable domain (missing parts from reference TRBV30 and TRBJ1-3): SQTIHQWPATLVQPVGSPLSLECTVEGTSNPNLYWYRQAAGRGLQLLFYSVGIGQISSEVPQNLSASRPQDRQFILSSKKLLLSDSGFYLCAWSVRRGAGNTIYFGEGSWLTVV.

The CDR3 loop is CAWIDYAGEDTQYF. DNA of the CDR3: TGTGCCTGGATCGATTATGCGGGAGAAGATACGCAGTATTTT. The chain joins TRBV30 to TRBJ2-3, with 7 positions matching TRBD2. The germline V gene has CDR1 GTSNPN and CDR2 SVGIG (reference sequence). V shed 4 bases and J 5 bases; nucleotides not matched to a gene: 9. This CDR3 region has 14 residues.

The V call is TRBV6-1, the J call TRBJ2-1; D is possibly TRBD2 (5 bases). Trimming pared 2 bases from V and 0 bases from J, leaving 11 bases between. The CDR3 has 16 residues. Germline-derived CDR1 and CDR2 are MNHNS and SASEGT. CDR3 DNA sequence: TGTGCCAGCAGTGAACTAGCCCCCAGCTCCTACAATGAGCAGTTCTTC. It is translated as CASSELAPSSYNEQFF.

This chain's CDR3 is CASSGRLAGYNEQFF. The CDR3 DNA sequence: TGTGCCAGCTCCGGGCGGCTAGCGGGCTACAATGAGCAGTTCTTC. The chain uses TRBV2 and TRBJ2-1, with 8 bases fitting TRBD2. Germline values: CDR1 SNHLY, CDR2 FYNNEI. The CDR3 runs to 15 residues. With 8 bases clipped from V and 3 bases from J, the junction kept 9 bases outside the gene matches.